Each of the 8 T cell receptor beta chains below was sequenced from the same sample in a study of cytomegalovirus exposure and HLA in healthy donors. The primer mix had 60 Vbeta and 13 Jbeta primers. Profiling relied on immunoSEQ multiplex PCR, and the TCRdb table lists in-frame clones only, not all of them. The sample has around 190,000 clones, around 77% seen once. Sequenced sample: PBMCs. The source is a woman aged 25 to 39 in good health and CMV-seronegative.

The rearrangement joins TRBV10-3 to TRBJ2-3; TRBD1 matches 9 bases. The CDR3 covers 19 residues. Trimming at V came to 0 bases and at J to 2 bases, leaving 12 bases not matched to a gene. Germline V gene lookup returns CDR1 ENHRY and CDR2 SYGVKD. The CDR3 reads CAISESWLQGATTTDTQYF. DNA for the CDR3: TGTGCCATCAGTGAGTCGTGGCTACAGGGGGCTACGACCACAGATACGCAGTATTTT.

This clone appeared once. The CDR3 DNA is TGCGCCAGCAGCCAAGTTACGGCCCCGGGGCAGCCCCAGCATTTT. It specifies CASSQVTAPGQPQHF. The chain carries TRBV4-1 and TRBJ1-5, with D unclear. The V end lost 1 base, the J end lost 7 bases, and 14 bases lay between the germline ends. Germline V gene data show CDR1 as MGHRA and CDR2 as YSYEKL. The CDR3 totals 15 residues.

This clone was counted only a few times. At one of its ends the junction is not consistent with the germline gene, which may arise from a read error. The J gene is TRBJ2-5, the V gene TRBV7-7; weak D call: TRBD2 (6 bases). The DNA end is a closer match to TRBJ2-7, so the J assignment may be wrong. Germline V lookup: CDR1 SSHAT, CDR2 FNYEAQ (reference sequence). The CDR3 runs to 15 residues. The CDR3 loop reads CASSPPPSDAYEQYF. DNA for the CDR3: TGTGCTAGCAGCCCTCCCCCTAGCGATGCATACGAGCAGTACTTC.

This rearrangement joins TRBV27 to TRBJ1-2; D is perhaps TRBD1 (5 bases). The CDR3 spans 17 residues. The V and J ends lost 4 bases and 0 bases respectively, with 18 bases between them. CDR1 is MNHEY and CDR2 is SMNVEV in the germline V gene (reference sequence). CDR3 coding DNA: TGTGCCAGCAGTTCCCTGCCTAGAACAGGCGCTAACTATGGCTACACCTTC. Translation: CASSSLPRTGANYGYTF.

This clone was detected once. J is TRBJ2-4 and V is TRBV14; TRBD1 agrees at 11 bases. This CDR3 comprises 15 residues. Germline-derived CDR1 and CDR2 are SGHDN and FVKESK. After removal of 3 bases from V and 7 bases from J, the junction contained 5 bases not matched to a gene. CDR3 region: CASSQWTGGSNIQYF. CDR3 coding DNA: TGTGCCAGCAGCCAGTGGACAGGGGGCTCGAACATTCAGTACTTC. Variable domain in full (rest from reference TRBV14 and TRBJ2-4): EAGVTQFPSHSVIEKGQTVTLRCDPISGHDNLYWYRRVMGKEIKFLLHFVKESKQDESGMPNNRFLAERTGGTYSTLKVQPAELEDSGVYFCASSQWTGGSNIQYFGAGTRLSVL.

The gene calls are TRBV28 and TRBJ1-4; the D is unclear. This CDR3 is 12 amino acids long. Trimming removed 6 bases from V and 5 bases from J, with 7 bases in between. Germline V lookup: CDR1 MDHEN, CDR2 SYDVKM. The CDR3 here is CASRHTNEKLFF. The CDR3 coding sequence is TGTGCCAGCAGACACACAAATGAAAAACTGTTTTTT.

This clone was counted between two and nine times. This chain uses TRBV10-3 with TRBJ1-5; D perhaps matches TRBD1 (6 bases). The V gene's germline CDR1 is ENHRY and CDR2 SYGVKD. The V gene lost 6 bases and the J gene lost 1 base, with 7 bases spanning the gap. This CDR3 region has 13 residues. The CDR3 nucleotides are TGTGCCATCAGCCAGGGGAGCAATCAGCCCCAGCATTTT. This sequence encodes CAISQGSNQPQHF.

In DNA, the CDR3 is TGCGCCAGCAAGAGCGGGAGGGCCTCAGATACGCAGTATTTT. This sequence encodes CASKSGRASDTQYF. This chain joins TRBV10-2 and TRBJ2-3; 10 bases line up with TRBD2. Trimming at V came to 7 bases and at J to 4 bases, leaving 5 bases not matched to a gene. The CDR3 covers 14 residues. CDR1 and CDR2 (germline): WSHSY, SAAADI.